The clone carrying this TCR beta chain showed up just a few times. This CDR3 comprises 15 residues. Per the germline V gene, CDR1 is SNHLY and CDR2 is FYNNEI. Germline trimming cut 10 bases from V and 5 bases from J; bases unmatched to any gene: 15. Time point specified: peripheral blood 6 weeks after treatment start. This record belongs to a study of PD-L1 blockade in urothelial cancer. The overall study: Patients arrived having already received 0 to 3 prior chemotherapy regimens. Median T cell yield from blood was roughly 140,000.

Every PCR was spiked with synthetic TCR analog templates. Produced via immunoSEQ multiplex PCR; TCRdb's table is partial and in-frame only. Of around 50,000 clones in the sample, roughly 84% are singletons; the top ten hold approximately 2%. This chain uses TRBV2 with TRBJ2-5, with 8 bases aligning to TRBD2. This clonotype originated in a man between 45 and 60 years old with urothelial cancer. The source material was PBMCs, sampled around atezolizumab (anti-PD-L1) treatment. CDR3 coding DNA: TGTGCCACCAAACCCGGGACTAGTAAAGGGGAGACCCAGTACTTC. This codes for CATKPGTSKGETQYF.